A single T cell receptor beta chain is shown here with its context. Its antigen remains unidentified. The method was immunoSEQ multiplex PCR; TCRdb's version includes in-frame clones alone and lacks a portion of them. The repertoire holds 490,000 or so clones, around 78% seen once, with roughly 13% in the top ten. CDR1 is PRHDT and CDR2 is FYEKMQ in the germline V gene (reference sequence). The CDR3 contains 16 residues. J gave up 6 bases and V 4 bases, and 7 bases lay outside the gene matches. The sample belongs to a study of shared clonotypes between healthy human individuals. General study points: Clonotype sharing among donors likely depends on sequencing depth.

The receptor was isolated from a woman aged 40 to 49 in good health. Some clones in this sample may be carry-over from other donors' samples. This chain connects TRBV13 to TRBJ2-2; TRBD2 matches at 11 bases. Sequences were obtained from PBMCs. The CDR3, as DNA: TGTGCCAGCAGCTCACGACTAGCGGGAAATCCCGGGGAGCTGTTTTTT. It encodes CASSSRLAGNPGELFF.